The rows below give T cell receptor beta chains drawn from one sample of a study of T-cell reconstitution after alpha-beta-depleted transplantation in children. TCRdb itself ran the PCR reads through MiXCR, one entry per CDR3 protein. The sample records around 190,000 distinct CDR3 sequences, about 7% being singletons. The source material was PBMCs, sampled before TCRalphabeta/CD19-depleted stem cell transplant. The receptors here all came from a boy aged 2 to 9 with acute lymphoblastic leukemia, due to receive a stem cell transplant. CDR3s include the opening cysteine and the closing phenylalanine or tryptophan. D genes are given only for firm matches. Clone size is shown for a subset of rows, as once, few, many or a class of expanded clone.

clone_size: few; j_call: TRBJ2-3; v_call: TRBV7-6; d_call: -; cdr3_nt: TGTGCCAGCAGCTGGAACTCTGGCGATACGCAGTATTTT; cdr3_aa: CASSWNSGDTQYF
clone_size: many; j_call: TRBJ2-1; v_call: TRBV24-1; d_call: -; cdr3_nt: TGTGCCACCAGTGACCCCCGGACCAGCATGGATGAGCAGTTCTTC; cdr3_aa: CATSDPRTSMDEQFF
clone_size: few; j_call: TRBJ2-7; v_call: TRBV7-8; d_call: -; cdr3_nt: TGTGCCAGCAGCTTAAATGTTGACGGCTACGAGCAGTACTTC; cdr3_aa: CASSLNVDGYEQYF
clone_size: -; j_call: TRBJ2-1; v_call: TRBV7-2; d_call: TRBD2; cdr3_nt: TGTGCCAGCAGCCCAACTAGCGGGGGGCCGCCAGGCAATGAGCAGTTCTTC; cdr3_aa: CASSPTSGGPPGNEQFF
clone_size: many; j_call: TRBJ1-4; v_call: TRBV28; d_call: -; cdr3_nt: TGTGCCAGCACTTCACCCCGGGGGGTGGAAAAACTGTTTTTT; cdr3_aa: CASTSPRGVEKLFF
clone_size: many; j_call: TRBJ2-2; v_call: TRBV12-3/TRBV12-4; d_call: -; cdr3_nt: TGTGCCAGCGGACCCCTAGCGTCCGGGGAGCTGTTTTTT; cdr3_aa: CASGPLASGELFF
clone_size: -; j_call: TRBJ1-6; v_call: TRBV6-1; d_call: -; cdr3_nt: TGTGCCAGCAGGGAGCTATTGATCGTGGGAGTTTCACCCCTCCACTTT; cdr3_aa: CASRELLIVGVSPLHF
clone_size: many; j_call: TRBJ2-7; v_call: TRBV28; d_call: -; cdr3_nt: TGTGCCAGCTCGCACAGGGGGGGATACTACGAGCAGTACTTC; cdr3_aa: CASSHRGGYYEQYF
clone_size: many; j_call: TRBJ2-1; v_call: TRBV5-1; d_call: -; cdr3_nt: TGCGCCAGCAGCTTGCAGGCCCCCACGGGCAATGAGCAGTTCTTC; cdr3_aa: CASSLQAPTGNEQFF
clone_size: -; j_call: TRBJ2-3; v_call: TRBV11-2; d_call: TRBD2; cdr3_nt: TGTGCCAGCAGCACCGGGACTAGTGGCCCCACAGATACGCAGTATTTT; cdr3_aa: CASSTGTSGPTDTQYF
clone_size: -; j_call: TRBJ2-7; v_call: TRBV7-2; d_call: -; cdr3_nt: TGTGCCAGCAGCTTACGTCCGGGTGAGGAGCAGTACTTC; cdr3_aa: CASSLRPGEEQYF
clone_size: many; j_call: TRBJ2-3; v_call: TRBV20-1; d_call: -; cdr3_nt: TGCAGTGCAGTGGAGCCGGGGGGCCCCACAGATACGCAGTATTTT; cdr3_aa: CSAVEPGGPTDTQYF
clone_size: many; j_call: TRBJ2-3; v_call: TRBV4-3; d_call: -; cdr3_nt: TGCGCCAGCAGCCCGGACAGAGGGAGTGTGACAGATACGCAGTATTTT; cdr3_aa: CASSPDRGSVTDTQYF
clone_size: many; j_call: TRBJ2-1; v_call: TRBV4-1; d_call: -; cdr3_nt: TGCGCCAGCAGCCAGGGAGGCCACAATGAGCAGTTCTTC; cdr3_aa: CASSQGGHNEQFF
clone_size: few; j_call: TRBJ1-5; v_call: TRBV4-2; d_call: -; cdr3_nt: TGTGCCAGCAGCCAAGAGGGGTCGGTAATAGGCAATCAGCCCCAGCATTTT; cdr3_aa: CASSQEGSVIGNQPQHF
clone_size: few; j_call: TRBJ1-3; v_call: TRBV11-2; d_call: TRBD1; cdr3_nt: TGTGCCAGCAGCTTAGGCCCTTTTGGGACAGTAGGAAACACCATATATTTT; cdr3_aa: CASSLGPFGTVGNTIYF
clone_size: many; j_call: TRBJ2-5; v_call: TRBV7-2; d_call: TRBD1; cdr3_nt: TGTGCCAGCAGCGATACCGGGACAGGGGGAGAGACCCAGTACTTC; cdr3_aa: CASSDTGTGGETQYF
clone_size: few; j_call: TRBJ2-2; v_call: TRBV28; d_call: TRBD1; cdr3_nt: TGTGCCAGCAGTTTGGGACAGGGGTTAACCGGGGAGCTGTTTTTT; cdr3_aa: CASSLGQGLTGELFF
clone_size: few; j_call: TRBJ1-1; v_call: TRBV5-1; d_call: -; cdr3_nt: TGCGCCAGCAGCTTTGCATCGGCAGGGGTGAACACTGAAGCTTTCTTT; cdr3_aa: CASSFASAGVNTEAFF
clone_size: many; j_call: TRBJ2-1; v_call: TRBV20-1; d_call: TRBD1; cdr3_nt: TGCAGTGCCCGTGACAGGGTTGGCAATGAGCAGTTCTTC; cdr3_aa: CSARDRVGNEQFF
clone_size: many; j_call: TRBJ1-1; v_call: TRBV20-1; d_call: -; cdr3_nt: TGCAGTGCTAGAGATCTGGGCGGTGAAGCTTTCTTT; cdr3_aa: CSARDLGGEAFF
clone_size: few; j_call: TRBJ2-5; v_call: TRBV2; d_call: -; cdr3_nt: TGTGCCAGCAGTGATGGGTCCTCAACCCTCTCGGAGACCCAGTACTTC; cdr3_aa: CASSDGSSTLSETQYF
clone_size: many; j_call: TRBJ1-1; v_call: TRBV12-3/TRBV12-4; d_call: TRBD1; cdr3_nt: TGTGCCAGCAGTTTCGGGACAGCCGGAGGCACTGAAGCTTTCTTT; cdr3_aa: CASSFGTAGGTEAFF
clone_size: many; j_call: TRBJ2-5; v_call: TRBV15; d_call: TRBD1; cdr3_nt: TGTGCCACCAGCAGAGATCAGGACAGGGGGCAAGAGACCCAGTACTTC; cdr3_aa: CATSRDQDRGQETQYF